Each of the 9 T cell receptor beta chains below was sequenced from the same sample in a study of blood T cell repertoires in COVID-19. Here immunoSEQ multiplex PCR was the method, and the copy in TCRdb shows in-frame clones only, minus some. Here the sample spans approximately 74,000 clones, about nine tenths being singletons. Sequenced: peripheral blood. Source of these receptors: a woman aged 55-70 years with acute or convalescent COVID-19.

J is TRBJ1-1 and V is TRBV28, with D maybe TRBD1 (6 bases). Germline values: CDR1 MDHEN, CDR2 SYDVKM. Trimming pared 3 bases from V and 4 bases from J, leaving 15 bases between. The CDR3 sequence is 15 residues long. The CDR3 DNA reads as TGTGCCAGCAGTTTTTTCGCCAGGGGCGCCACTGAAGCTTTCTTT. Encoded protein: CASSFFARGATEAFF.

V and J are TRBV21-1 and TRBJ2-5; the table assigns TRBD2, which was not confirmed against the DNA. TRBV21-1 is given as a pseudogene. The CDR3 is 13 amino acids. The CDR3 region is CAIGAGGQETQYF. In DNA form, the CDR3 reads TGTGCCATCGGAGCGGGGGGGCAGGAGACCCAGTACTTC.

V is TRBV4-2 and J is TRBJ2-7; TRBD2 matches at 9 bases. This CDR3 has 17 amino acids. The germline V gene has CDR1 LGHNA and CDR2 YNFKEQ. Unmatched junction bases numbered 10, after V lost 0 bases and J lost 4 bases. The CDR3 here is CASSQEGYGTSSYEQYF. The DNA for the CDR3 is TGTGCCAGCAGCCAAGAAGGGTATGGGACTAGCAGTTACGAGCAGTACTTC.

The chain recombines TRBV11-3 with TRBJ2-7; the D gene is possibly TRBD2 (6 bases). The CDR3 loop spans 14 amino acids. V lost 3 bases and J 5 bases, leaving 14 bases between the germline ends. The V gene's germline CDR1 is SGHNT and CDR2 YENEEA. This CDR3 reads CASSFGGASHEQYF. CDR3 coding DNA: TGTGCCAGCAGCTTCGGCGGGGCCAGCCACGAGCAGTACTTC.

This clone has just a few counts. V usage is TRBV5-1 and J usage is TRBJ2-7; 8 bases align to TRBD1. Germline V gives CDR1 SGHRS, CDR2 YFSETQ. The CDR3 has 15 amino acids. The V and J ends lost 0 bases and 4 bases, in that order; junction bases with no gene match: 6. CDR3 in DNA: TGCGCCAGCAGCTTGGACGGCACAGGGGGTTACGAGCAGTACTTC. Translating it yields CASSLDGTGGYEQYF.

This rearrangement joins TRBV7-6 to TRBJ2-2; the match to TRBD2 covers 8 bases. V shed 5 bases, J shed 4 bases, and the junction held 12 bases outside the gene matches. The CDR3 covers 17 residues. Germline V CDR1 and CDR2: SGHVS, FNYEAQ. CDR3 sequence (DNA): TGTGCCAGCAGCCCCGACGCCAGCGGGAGTGGCACCGGGGAGCTGTTTTTT. The encoded protein is CASSPDASGSGTGELFF.

The rearrangement links TRBV20-1 to TRBJ2-7; D unclear. Germline V gene lookup returns CDR1 DFQATT and CDR2 SNEGSKA (reference sequence). This CDR3 comprises 11 residues. Trimming took off 6 bases at V and 2 bases at J, with 8 bases between the two ends. The CDR3 region is CSAPGTYEQYF. Written as DNA, the CDR3 is TGCAGTGCCCCGGGTACCTACGAGCAGTACTTC.

The chain employs TRBV19 and TRBJ2-3; TRBD2 matches at 10 bases. V was clipped by 3 bases and J by 3 bases; unmatched bases: 3. CDR3 length: 15 residues. Germline V gene data show CDR1 as LNHDA and CDR2 as SQIVND (reference sequence). The CDR3 nucleotides are TGTGCCAGTAGTATTAAGCGGGGGGGAACAGATACGCAGTATTTT. It translates to CASSIKRGGTDTQYF.

The V call is TRBV18, the J call TRBJ1-2, with 12 bases identical to TRBD1. V lost 3 bases, J lost 6 bases, and 5 bases stayed unmatched. CDR3 length: 15 residues. Germline V lookup: CDR1 KGHSH, CDR2 LQKENI. CDR3 sequence: CASSPGGTGGDGYTF. The CDR3 coding sequence is TGTGCCAGCTCACCCGGCGGGACAGGGGGCGATGGCTACACCTTC.